Listed here are 18 T cell receptor delta chains from one sample, sequenced in a study of gamma-delta T cells after stem cell transplantation (dated by TCRdb to 2016 to 2017). The library was obtained by RT-PCR. The listed sequencing device is Illumina MiSeq. For TCRdb, the public reads were processed anew by CATT, and duplicate DNA sequences were folded into one row. The sample table contains some 1,400 delta-chain clones; only one count was recorded for approximately 10% of them. Of the sample, around 66% is held by the ten largest clones. The sequenced sample was gamma-delta T cells. The origin of the receptors is a human donor. It is not recorded whose cells these are; they may come from a transplant donor.

This clone was detected only a few times. This same CDR3 is encoded by further DNA sequences in the sample. This chain joins TRDV2 and TRDJ1; 9 bases align to TRDD3. V dropped 0 bases and J dropped 1; count of bases not matched to a gene: 20. CDR3 length equals 21 residues. Germline CDR1 GEAIGNYY, CDR2 EKD. The CDR3 DNA reads TGTGCCTGTGACACCATTACTGGGGGACCCACGACGGTTGCCCCCACCGATAAACTCATCTTT. Its translation: CACDTITGGPTTVAPTDKLIF.

This clone was observed a few times. DNA for the CDR3: TGTGCTCTTGGGGAACTAGTCCCGCTTCGCTTGTCGTACTGGGGGATTTTTCCCGATAAACTCATCTTT. Translated, it gives CALGELVPLRLSYWGIFPDKLIF. The gene calls are TRDV1 and TRDJ1, with 10 positions matching TRDD3. CDR3 length: 23 amino acids. The J segment lost 3 bases and the V segment lost 0 bases, leaving 25 bases of the junction unmatched. Germline V gene sequence: CDR1 TSWWSYY, CDR2 QGS.

Relative to its sample, this clone is large. J is TRDJ3 and V is TRDV2, with TRDD3 as a possible D gene (5 bases). V was trimmed by 0 bases and J by 0 bases, leaving 11 bases between them. The CDR3 extends over 18 amino acids. The germline V gene has CDR1 GEAIGNYY and CDR2 EKD. CDR3 region: CACDTGMTNSWDTRQMFF. Written as DNA, the CDR3 is TGTGCCTGTGACACCGGGATGACGAACTCCTGGGACACCCGACAGATGTTTTTC.

This chain links TRDV2 with TRDJ3; possible D gene TRDD3, 5 bases. The J gene was missing in TCRdb and was found by matching the end of the DNA to germline. This CDR3 has 20 residues. The germline V gene encodes CDR1 GEAIGNYY and CDR2 EKD. Trimming cost V 2 bases and J 16 bases, with 35 bases left between them. This chain's CDR3 is CACDISLGRDISCDHRQMFF. CDR3 DNA sequence: TGTGCCTGTGACATTAGCTTGGGGCGGGACATCTCCTGTGACCACCGCCAGATGTTTTTC.

On this clone: TCRdb has a much larger clone's protein, which differs at residue 16 from the translation of this DNA, likely because of a read error; what is shown is the protein translated from the DNA. V is TRDV2 and J is TRDJ1; 9 bases are shared with TRDD3. CDR3 length: 21 residues. Germline values: CDR1 GEAIGNYY, CDR2 EKD. The junction had 22 bases not matched to a gene; V was cut back by 0 bases and J by 3 bases. CDR3 nucleotide sequence: TGTGCCTGTGACACCGTTGAGTCCAACCGGCGTACTGGGGGACTCGCCGATAAACTCATCTTT. Its translation is CACDTVESNRRTGGLADKLIF.

A remark on this clone: The germline gene is not matched at one end of the junction; a read error may be the cause. V usage is TRDV2 and J usage is TRDJ1; D is unclear. TCRdb is silent on the J gene; assignment here came from matching the DNA to germline. This CDR3 is built from 18 residues. Germline V lookup: CDR1 GEAIGNYY, CDR2 EKD. This CDR3 is CASDTEGVVYTDTDKLIF. CDR3 coding DNA: TGTGCCTCTGACACCGAGGGTGTGGTATACACGGACACCGATAAACTCATCTTT.

The J gene is TRDJ1, the V gene TRDV3; D not resolved. The J gene is not listed in TCRdb, so it was assigned here from a DNA match to germline. The CDR3 covers 15 residues. Germline CDR1 TVYSNPD, CDR2 GDNSRS (reference sequence). Trimming left V 4 bases short and J 0 bases short, with 18 bases between. This chain's CDR3 is CACSRRPLYTDKLIF. In DNA, the CDR3 is TGTGCCTGTTCACGCCGTCCGCTGTACACCGATAAACTCATCTTT. The complete variable domain, with remaining parts taken from reference TRDV3 and TRDJ1, reads CDKVTQSSPDQTVASGSEVVLLCTYDTVYSNPDLFWYRIRPDYSFQFVFYGDNSRSEGADFTQGRFSVKHILTQKAFHLVISPVRTEDSATYYCACSRRPLYTDKLIFGKGTRVTVEP.

This clone showed up just a few times. The chain combines TRDV2 with TRDJ1; D not resolved. The CDR3 is 15 amino acids. Trimming left V 3 bases short and J 2 bases short, with 15 bases between. Germline V lookup: CDR1 GEAIGNYY, CDR2 EKD. The CDR3 DNA sequence: TGTGCCTGTGACGCCTTATCTAGCTTGACCGATAAACTCATCTTT. Translation gives CACDALSSLTDKLIF.

This clone was seen a few times. A much larger clone sits a single nucleotide away, making a read error possible. The chain recombines TRDV2 with TRDJ1; 10 nucleotides line up with TRDD3. TCRdb carries no J gene annotation; the J gene was assigned here by matching the DNA with germline. The germline V gene encodes CDR1 GEAIGNYY and CDR2 EKD. J was trimmed by 0 bases and V by 2 bases; bases with no gene match: 8. CDR3 length equals 17 residues. The CDR3 region is CACDRLGDALYTDKLIF. The DNA for the CDR3 is TGTGCCTGTGACAGACTGGGGGATGCGCTGTACACCGATAAACTCATCTTT.

This rearrangement joins TRDV2 to TRDJ1, with 13 positions matching TRDD3. The CDR3 totals 19 residues. V lost 3 bases to trimming and J lost 3 bases; unmatched junction nucleotides: 15. In germline, CDR1 is GEAIGNYY, CDR2 EKD. CDR3 in DNA: TGTGCCTGTGACTCCCTTACTGGGGGATACGCGGCACCGGCCGATAAACTCATCTTT. Residues: CACDSLTGGYAAPADKLIF.

As for this clone: This same CDR3 is encoded by further DNA sequences in the sample. This chain links TRDV2 with TRDJ1; 12 nucleotides agree with TRDD3. With V trimmed by 4 bases and J by 3 bases, 17 bases remained unmatched. CDR1 and CDR2 (germline): GEAIGNYY, EKD. CDR3 length: 19 residues. CDR3 DNA sequence: TGTGCCTGTGATAGCGTACTGGGGGATACCTCCTCACGGGCCGATAAACTCATCTTT. Amino acids: CACDSVLGDTSSRADKLIF.

This clone appeared a few times. The same CDR3 is also encoded by other DNA sequences in this sample. This chain connects TRDV1 to TRDJ1; perhaps TRDD3 as D (6 bases). Between the trimmed V and J ends, which lost 0 bases and 2 bases, there was a span of 34 bases. Germline V gene data show CDR1 as TSWWSYY and CDR2 as QGS. The CDR3 is 23 residues long. CDR3 sequence: CALGELEFYGGFPPSWGTDKLIF. The CDR3 bases are TGTGCTCTTGGGGAACTAGAGTTTTACGGAGGCTTCCCTCCCAGCTGGGGTACCGATAAACTCATCTTT.

For this clone: At one end the junction does not follow the germline gene, possibly because of a read error. The chain combines TRDV2 with TRDJ3, with D perhaps TRDD3 (5 bases). Assignment of the J gene here rests on matching the DNA to germline, because TCRdb gives none. This CDR3 is 17 amino acids long. Germline lookup yields CDR1 GEAIGNYY and CDR2 EKD. The CDR3 is CACDTTVRSWDTRKMFF. CDR3 nucleotides: TGTGCCTGTGACACTACTGTGAGGTCCTGGGACACCCGAAAGATGTTTTTC.

For this clone: The protein given by TCRdb reflects a much larger clone and differs at residue 16 from this DNA's translation, likely from a read error; the protein shown is the DNA's translation. J is TRDJ1 and V is TRDV2, with 13 positions matching TRDD3. Germline V lookup: CDR1 GEAIGNYY, CDR2 EKD. This CDR3 comprises 18 residues. The CDR3 bases are TGTGCCTGTGACACCCTAAAATTACTGGGGGATACGACCGATAAACCCATCTTT. It is translated as CACDTLKLLGDTTDKPIF.

This clone was detected once. The chain uses TRDV2 and TRDJ1; D gene unclear. Since TCRdb gives no J gene, matching the DNA to germline was used here to assign it. V was trimmed by 1 base and J by 0 bases, leaving 23 bases between them. Germline values: CDR1 GEAIGNYY, CDR2 EKD. The CDR3 loop spans 19 amino acids. CDR3 sequence: CACDTRTVVGPSYTDKLIF. The DNA for the CDR3 is TGTGCCTGTGACACAAGAACTGTGGTAGGGCCATCGTACACCGATAAACTCATCTTT.

V and J are TRDV2 and TRDJ1, with 9 bases lining up with TRDD3. Assignment of the J gene here rests on matching the DNA to germline, because TCRdb gives none. V gave up 3 bases and J gave up 1 base; unmatched junction bases: 20. This CDR3 contains 20 residues. CDR1 is GEAIGNYY, CDR2 EKD, per germline. DNA for the CDR3: TGTGCCTGTGACGCCAGCACTGGTGTACTGGGGGACGTCGGCACCGATAAACTCATCTTT. Translated: CACDASTGVLGDVGTDKLIF.

J is TRDJ1 and V is TRDV2; a possible D gene is TRDD3 (6 bases). TCRdb supplies no J gene; here it was assigned by aligning the nucleotide sequence to germline. V dropped 2 bases and J dropped 0 bases, with 24 bases sitting between them. The CDR3 extends over 19 amino acids. Germline V lookup: CDR1 GEAIGNYY, CDR2 EKD. This chain's CDR3 is CACDRRRRGETGYTDKLIF. The CDR3 region has the DNA TGTGCCTGTGACAGAAGAAGACGGGGGGAGACTGGCTACACCGATAAACTCATCTTT.

This clone was detected a few times. This DNA's translation differs at residue 13 from TCRdb's protein, which comes from a much larger clone; a read error is likely, and the protein shown is translated from the DNA. The chain recombines TRDV2 with TRDJ3, with a weak D call TRDD2 (6 bases). Germline V CDR1 and CDR2: GEAIGNYY, EKD. The CDR3 is 18 residues long. In DNA, the CDR3 is TGTGCCTGTGACACCGCCACGCAAACTTCCTGGGACGCCCGACAGATGTTTTTC. Translating it yields CACDTATQTSWDARQMFF.